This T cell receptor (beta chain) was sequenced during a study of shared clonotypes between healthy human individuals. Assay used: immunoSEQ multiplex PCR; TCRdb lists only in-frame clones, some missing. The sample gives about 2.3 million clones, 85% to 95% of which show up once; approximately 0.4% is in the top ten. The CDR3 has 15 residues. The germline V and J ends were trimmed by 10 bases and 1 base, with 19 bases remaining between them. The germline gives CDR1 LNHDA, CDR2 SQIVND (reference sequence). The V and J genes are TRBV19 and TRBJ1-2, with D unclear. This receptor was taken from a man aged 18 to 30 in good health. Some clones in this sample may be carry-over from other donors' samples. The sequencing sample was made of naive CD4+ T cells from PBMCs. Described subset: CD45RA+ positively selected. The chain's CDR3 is CATLPGVARNYGYTF. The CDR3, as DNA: TGTGCCACTCTTCCCGGGGTTGCTCGTAACTATGGCTACACCTTC.